This TCR beta chain was found in a study of T cells in Graves' hyperthyroidism and ophthalmopathy. This clonotype was detected a few times. Newly diagnosed patients aged 18 to 65 had hyperthyroidism of under 2 months' duration. This CDR3 has 16 amino acids. CDR1 is MGHDK, CDR2 SYGVNS, per germline. The trim removed 0 bases at V and 9 bases at J, leaving 9 bases unmatched. RNA transcripts yielded amplified TCR beta CDR3 regions. HTBI primers were the set used in a first-round RT-PCR of the TCR CDR3. TCRdb passed the multiplex PCR reads through MiXCR, listing each CDR3 protein once. The sample records more than 300,000 distinct CDR3 sequences, over 11% being singletons.

The TCR sequence derives from a woman under 40 with Graves' hyperthyroidism. The rearrangement joins TRBV25-1 to TRBJ2-1; 9 bases are shared with TRBD2. The material sequenced was blood. The CDR3 loop is CASSEYGAGGPVEQFF. The CDR3 coding sequence is TGTGCCAGCAGTGAATACGGTGCGGGAGGGCCGGTTGAGCAGTTCTTC.